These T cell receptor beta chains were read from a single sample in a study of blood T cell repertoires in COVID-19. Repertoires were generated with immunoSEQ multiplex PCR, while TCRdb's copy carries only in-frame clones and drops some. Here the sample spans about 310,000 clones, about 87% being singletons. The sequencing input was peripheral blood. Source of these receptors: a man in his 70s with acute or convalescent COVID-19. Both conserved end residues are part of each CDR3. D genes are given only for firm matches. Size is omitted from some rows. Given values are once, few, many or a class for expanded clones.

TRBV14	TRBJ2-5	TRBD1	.	CASSHRRLGQNQETQYF	TGTGCCAGCAGCCATCGACGTTTGGGACAGAACCAAGAGACCCAGTACTTC
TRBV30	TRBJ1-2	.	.	CAWSVRSRIYGYTF	TGTGCCTGGAGTGTACGGTCCAGGATCTATGGCTACACCTTC
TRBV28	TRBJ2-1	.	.	CASSSRADEQFF	TGTGCCAGCAGTTCCAGGGCCGATGAGCAGTTCTTC
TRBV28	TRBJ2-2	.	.	CASSFLGHLDNTGELFF	TGTGCCAGCAGTTTCCTCGGACACCTGGACAACACCGGGGAGCTGTTTTTT
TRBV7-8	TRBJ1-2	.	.	CASSPRVNYGYTF	TGTGCCAGCAGCCCCCGAGTCAACTATGGCTACACCTTC
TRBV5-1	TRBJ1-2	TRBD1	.	CASSPGDRSDYGYTF	TGCGCCAGCAGCCCGGGGGACAGATCAGACTATGGCTACACCTTC
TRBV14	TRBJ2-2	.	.	CASSQLVTGELFF	TGTGCCAGCAGCCAATTAGTCACCGGGGAGCTGTTTTTT
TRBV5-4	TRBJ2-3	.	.	CASSLGGEVTDTQYF	TGTGCCAGCAGCTTGGGGGGGGAGGTCACAGATACGCAGTATTTT
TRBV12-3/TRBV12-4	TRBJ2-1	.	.	CASKGIYNEQFF	TGTGCCAGCAAGGGGATCTACAATGAGCAGTTCTTC
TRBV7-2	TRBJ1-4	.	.	CASSLRVTEKLFF	TGTGCCAGCAGCTTACGAGTTACCGAAAAACTGTTTTTT
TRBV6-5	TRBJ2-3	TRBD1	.	CASKYRGTDTQYF	TGTGCCAGCAAGTACAGGGGGACAGATACGCAGTATTTT
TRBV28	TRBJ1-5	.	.	CASSLHGNSNQPQHF	TGTGCCAGCAGTTTACACGGTAATAGCAATCAGCCCCAGCATTTT
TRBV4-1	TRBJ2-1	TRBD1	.	CASSPDPGQLMVGEFF	TGCGCCAGCAGCCCCGACCCGGGACAGCTTATGGTTGGTGAGTTCTTC
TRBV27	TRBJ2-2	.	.	CASSRFSGRPRTGELFF	TGTGCCAGCAGTCGCTTTTCCGGGAGACCGAGAACCGGGGAGCTGTTTTTT
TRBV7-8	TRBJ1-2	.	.	CASSSPTPGQSYGYTF	TGTGCCAGCAGCTCACCCACACCGGGACAAAGCTATGGCTACACCTTC
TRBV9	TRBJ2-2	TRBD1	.	CASSAGQINTGELFF	TGTGCCAGCAGCGCGGGACAGATTAACACCGGGGAGCTGTTTTTT
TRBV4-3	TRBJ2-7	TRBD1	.	CASSQPGQGSDEQYF	TGCGCCAGCAGCCAACCGGGACAGGGGAGTGACGAGCAGTACTTC
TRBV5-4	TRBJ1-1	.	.	CASSLVGREAEAFF	TGTGCCAGCAGCTTGGTAGGCAGGGAGGCTGAAGCTTTCTTT
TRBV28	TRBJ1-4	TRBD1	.	CASSLFGQGEGEKLFF	TGTGCCAGCAGTTTATTCGGACAGGGTGAAGGTGAAAAACTGTTTTTT
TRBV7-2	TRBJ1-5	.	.	CASSLERNQPQHF	TGTGCCAGCAGCTTAGAGAGGAATCAGCCCCAGCATTTT
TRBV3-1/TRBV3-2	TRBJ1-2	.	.	CASSQALYGYTF	TGTGCCAGCAGCCAAGCCCTCTACGGCTACACCTTC
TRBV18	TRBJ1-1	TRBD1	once	CASSPRDRGRTEAFF	TGTGCCAGCTCACCGCGGGACAGAGGAAGGACTGAAGCTTTCTTT
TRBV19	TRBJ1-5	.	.	CASSMRLHVNSNQPQHF	TGTGCCAGTAGTATGAGACTCCACGTTAATAGCAATCAGCCCCAGCATTTT
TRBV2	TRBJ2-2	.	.	CASSLLARSAGELFF	TGTGCCAGCAGTTTACTAGCACGGTCGGCCGGGGAGCTGTTTTTT
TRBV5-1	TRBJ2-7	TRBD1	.	CASSWVPGQPSYEQYF	TGCGCCAGCAGCTGGGTACCGGGACAGCCCTCCTACGAGCAGTACTTC
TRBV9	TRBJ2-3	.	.	CASSVGGRIDTQYF	TGTGCCAGCAGCGTGGGGGGGCGAATAGATACGCAGTATTTT
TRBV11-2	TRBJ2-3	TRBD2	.	CASSLRLAVDTQYF	TGTGCCAGCAGCTTAAGACTAGCCGTAGATACGCAGTATTTT
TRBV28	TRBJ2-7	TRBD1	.	CASRSGGVSSYEQYF	TGTGCCAGCAGATCAGGGGGCGTGAGCTCCTACGAGCAGTACTTC
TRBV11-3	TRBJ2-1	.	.	CASSSPGYNEQFF	TGTGCCAGCAGCTCCCCCGGGTACAATGAGCAGTTCTTC
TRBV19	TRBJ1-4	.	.	CASSVGGVRDEKLFF	TGTGCCAGTAGTGTTGGGGGGGTAAGAGACGAAAAACTGTTTTTT
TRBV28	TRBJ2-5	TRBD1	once	CASSGLTAGGRQETQYF	TGTGCCAGCAGCGGCCTCACGGCAGGGGGCCGGCAAGAGACCCAGTACTTC
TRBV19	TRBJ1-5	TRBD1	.	CASSIHPGQGDYSNQPQHF	TGTGCCAGTAGTATCCACCCGGGACAGGGAGACTATAGCAATCAGCCCCAGCATTTT
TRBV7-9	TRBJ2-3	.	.	CASSYRQESDTQYF	TGTGCCAGCAGCTACAGACAGGAATCAGATACGCAGTATTTT
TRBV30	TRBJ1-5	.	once	CAWSGRGQGGNQPQHF	TGTGCCTGGAGTGGTAGGGGCCAGGGTGGCAATCAGCCCCAGCATTTT
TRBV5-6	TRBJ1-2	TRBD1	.	CASTYRGLSGYTF	TGTGCCAGCACATACAGGGGGCTCTCTGGCTACACCTTC
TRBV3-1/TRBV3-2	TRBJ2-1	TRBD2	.	CASSQDSGSGRRNEQFF	TGTGCCAGCAGCCAAGATTCTGGTAGCGGGAGACGAAATGAGCAGTTCTTC